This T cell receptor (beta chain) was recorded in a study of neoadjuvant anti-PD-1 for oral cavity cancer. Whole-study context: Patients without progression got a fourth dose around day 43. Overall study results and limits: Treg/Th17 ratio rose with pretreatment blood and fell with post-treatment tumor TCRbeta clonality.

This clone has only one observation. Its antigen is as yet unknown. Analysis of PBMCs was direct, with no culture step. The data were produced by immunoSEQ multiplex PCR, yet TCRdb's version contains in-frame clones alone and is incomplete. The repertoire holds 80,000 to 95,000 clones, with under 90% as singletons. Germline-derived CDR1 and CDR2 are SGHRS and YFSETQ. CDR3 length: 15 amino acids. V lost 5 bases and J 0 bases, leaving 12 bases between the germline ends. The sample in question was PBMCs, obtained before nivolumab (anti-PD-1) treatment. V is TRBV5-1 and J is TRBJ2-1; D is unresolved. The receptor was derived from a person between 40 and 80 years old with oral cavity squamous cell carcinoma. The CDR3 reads CASRPTATSYNEQFF. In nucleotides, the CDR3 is TGCGCCAGCAGACCAACAGCTACCTCCTACAATGAGCAGTTCTTC.